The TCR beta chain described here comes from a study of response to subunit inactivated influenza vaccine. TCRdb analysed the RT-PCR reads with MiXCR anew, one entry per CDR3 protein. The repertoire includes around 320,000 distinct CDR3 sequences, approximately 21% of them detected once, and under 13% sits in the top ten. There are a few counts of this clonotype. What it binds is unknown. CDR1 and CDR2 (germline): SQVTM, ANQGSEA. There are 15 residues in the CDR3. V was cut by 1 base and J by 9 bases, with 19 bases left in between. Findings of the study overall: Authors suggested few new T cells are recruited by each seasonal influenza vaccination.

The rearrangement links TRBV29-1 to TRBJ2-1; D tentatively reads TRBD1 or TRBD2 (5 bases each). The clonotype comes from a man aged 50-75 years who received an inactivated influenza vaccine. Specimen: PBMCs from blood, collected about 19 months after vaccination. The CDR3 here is CSVEGLLGTGGEQFF. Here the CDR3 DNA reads TGCAGCGTTGAAGGTTTATTGGGGACGGGCGGTGAGCAGTTCTTC.